This TCR beta chain is drawn from a study of CD8+CD57+ T cells in acquired aplastic anemia. Background on the study: An average of 3.2 ug of DNA was obtained from sorted CD4+ and CD8+ cells.

In its sample, this clonotype was seen many times. Patients selected for sequencing had displayed CD8+CD57+ cell expansion by flow cytometry. Deletions cut 6 bases from V and 1 base from J, with 9 bases between. CDR3 length equals 13 residues. Germline assignment: CDR1 LGHNT and CDR2 FRNRAP. The use of genomic DNA as template underpinned the TCR beta VDJ and CDR3 profiling. Each CDR3 protein gets one entry after TCRdb re-called the reads with MiXCR. The table shows around 200,000 distinct CDR3 sequences, with 48% occurring only once. The source of this sequence is a human donor with aplastic anemia. Sequences were obtained from sorted CD4+, CD8+, or CD8+CD57+ T cells (not recorded which) from PBMCs. This chain uses TRBV12-5 with TRBJ1-1; D is unresolved. CDR3 bases: TGTGCTAGTGGCGATTTCACGAACACTGAAGCTTTCTTT. Protein sequence: CASGDFTNTEAFF.